A single T cell receptor beta chain is shown here with its context. These data originate in a study of technical replicates of blood from several donors. Clones were sequenced by immunoSEQ multiplex PCR, and TCRdb holds only the in-frame ones, with some missing. The sample has around 68,000 clones, around 97% seen once; the top ten hold roughly 0.3%. The CDR3 is made up of 14 amino acids. Germline trimming cut 5 bases from V and 5 bases from J; bases unmatched to any gene: 5. CDR1 SGHVS and CDR2 FNYEAQ come from the germline V gene. This clonotype was obtained from a human donor in good health. This rearrangement joins TRBV7-6 to TRBJ1-2, with TRBD1 matching 10 bases. Sample: T cells isolated from PBMCs. The CDR3 bases are TGTGCCAGCAGCCCGCTGGGACAGGGGTATGGCTACACCTTC. The encoded protein is CASSPLGQGYGYTF.